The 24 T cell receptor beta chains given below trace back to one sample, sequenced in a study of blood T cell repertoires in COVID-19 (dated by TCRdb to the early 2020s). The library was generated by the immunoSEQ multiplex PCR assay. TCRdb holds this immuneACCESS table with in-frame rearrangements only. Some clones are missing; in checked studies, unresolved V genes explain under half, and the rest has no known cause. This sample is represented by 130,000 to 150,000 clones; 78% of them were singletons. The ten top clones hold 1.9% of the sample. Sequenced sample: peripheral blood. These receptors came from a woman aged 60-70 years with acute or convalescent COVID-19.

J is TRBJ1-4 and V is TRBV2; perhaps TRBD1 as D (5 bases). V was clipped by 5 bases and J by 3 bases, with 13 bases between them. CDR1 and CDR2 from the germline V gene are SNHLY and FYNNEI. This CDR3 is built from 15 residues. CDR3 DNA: TGTGCCAGCAGTCGGAAAGGGGCCGCTAATGAAAAACTGTTTTTT. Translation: CASSRKGAANEKLFF.

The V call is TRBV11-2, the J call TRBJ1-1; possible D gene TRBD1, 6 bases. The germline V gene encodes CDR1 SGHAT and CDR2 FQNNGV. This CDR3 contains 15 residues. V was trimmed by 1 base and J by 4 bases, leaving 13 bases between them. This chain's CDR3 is CASSLAWGRGTEAFF. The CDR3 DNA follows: TGTGCCAGCAGCTTAGCGTGGGGGCGAGGCACTGAAGCTTTCTTT.

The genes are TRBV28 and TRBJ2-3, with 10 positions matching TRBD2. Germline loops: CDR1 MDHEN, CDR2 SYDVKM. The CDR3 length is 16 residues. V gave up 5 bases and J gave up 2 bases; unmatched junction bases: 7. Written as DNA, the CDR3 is TGTGCCAGCAGTGACGTAGCGGGAGGCTACACAGATACGCAGTATTTT. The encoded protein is CASSDVAGGYTDTQYF.

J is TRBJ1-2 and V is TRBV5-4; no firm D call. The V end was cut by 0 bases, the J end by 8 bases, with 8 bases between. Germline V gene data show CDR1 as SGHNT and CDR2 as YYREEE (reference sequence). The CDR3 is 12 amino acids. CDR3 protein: CASSLVTVGYTF. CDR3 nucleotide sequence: TGTGCCAGCAGCTTGGTCACGGTCGGCTACACCTTC.

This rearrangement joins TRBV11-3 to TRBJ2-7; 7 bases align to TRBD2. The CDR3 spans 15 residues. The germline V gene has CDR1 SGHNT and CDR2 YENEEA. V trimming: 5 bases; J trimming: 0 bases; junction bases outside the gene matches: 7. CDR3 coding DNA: TGTGCCAGCAGCATCGCTAGCGGAAGCTCCTACGAGCAGTACTTC. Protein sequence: CASSIASGSSYEQYF.

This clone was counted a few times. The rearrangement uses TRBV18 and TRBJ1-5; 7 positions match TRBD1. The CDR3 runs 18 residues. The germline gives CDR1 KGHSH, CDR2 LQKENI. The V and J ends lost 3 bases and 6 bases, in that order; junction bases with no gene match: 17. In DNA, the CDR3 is TGTGCCAGCTCACCCGTCCAAACTCCTACAGGGGTGGGTCAGCCCCAGCATTTT. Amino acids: CASSPVQTPTGVGQPQHF. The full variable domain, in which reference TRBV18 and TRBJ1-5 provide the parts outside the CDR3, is NAGVMQNPRHLVRRRGQEARLRCSPMKGHSHVYWYRQLPEEGLKFMVYLQKENIIDESGMPKERFSAEFPKEGPSILRIQQVVRGDSAAYFCASSPVQTPTGVGQPQHFGDGTRLSIL.

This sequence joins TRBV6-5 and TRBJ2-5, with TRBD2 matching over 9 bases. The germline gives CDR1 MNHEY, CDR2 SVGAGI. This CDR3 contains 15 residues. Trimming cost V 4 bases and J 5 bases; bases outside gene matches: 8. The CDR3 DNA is TGTGCCAGCAGTTTGGCGGGAGGGCCCTTGGAGACCCAGTACTTC. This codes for CASSLAGGPLETQYF.

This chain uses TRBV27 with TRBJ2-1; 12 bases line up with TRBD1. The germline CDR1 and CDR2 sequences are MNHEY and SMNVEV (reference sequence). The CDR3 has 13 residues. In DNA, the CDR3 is TGTGCATCCTGGGGACAGGGGGCATCTGAGCAGTTCTTC. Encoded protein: CASWGQGASEQFF.

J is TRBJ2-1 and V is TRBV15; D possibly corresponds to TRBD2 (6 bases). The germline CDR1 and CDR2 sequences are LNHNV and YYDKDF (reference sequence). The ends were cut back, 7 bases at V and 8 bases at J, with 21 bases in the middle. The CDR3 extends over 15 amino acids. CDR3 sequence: CATIDAGLSMDEQFF. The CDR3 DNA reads TGTGCCACCATAGATGCAGGACTAAGCATGGATGAGCAGTTCTTC. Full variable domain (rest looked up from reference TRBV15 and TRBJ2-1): DAMVIQNPRYQVTQFGKPVTLSCSQTLNHNVMYWYQQKSSQAPKLLFHYYDKDFNNEADTPDNFQSRRPNTSFCFLDIRSPGLGDTAMYLCATIDAGLSMDEQFFGPGTRLTVL.

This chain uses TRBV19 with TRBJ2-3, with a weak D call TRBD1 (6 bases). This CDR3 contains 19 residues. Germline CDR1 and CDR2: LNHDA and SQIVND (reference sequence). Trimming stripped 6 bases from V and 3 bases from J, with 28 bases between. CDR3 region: CASSRFYQIQGLWTDTQYF. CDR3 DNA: TGTGCCAGTAGCCGATTTTACCAAATACAGGGTCTCTGGACAGATACGCAGTATTTT. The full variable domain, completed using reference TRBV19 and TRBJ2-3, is DGGITQSPKYLFRKEGQNVTLSCEQNLNHDAMYWYRQDPGQGLRLIYYSQIVNDFQKGDIAEGYSVSREKKESFPLTVTSAQKNPTAFYLCASSRFYQIQGLWTDTQYFGPGTRLTVL.

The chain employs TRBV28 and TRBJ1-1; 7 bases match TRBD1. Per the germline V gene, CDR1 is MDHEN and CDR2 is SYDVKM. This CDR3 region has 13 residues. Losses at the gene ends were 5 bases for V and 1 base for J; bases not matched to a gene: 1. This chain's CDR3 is CASSRQGNTEAFF. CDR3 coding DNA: TGTGCCAGCAGTCGACAGGGGAACACTGAAGCTTTCTTT.

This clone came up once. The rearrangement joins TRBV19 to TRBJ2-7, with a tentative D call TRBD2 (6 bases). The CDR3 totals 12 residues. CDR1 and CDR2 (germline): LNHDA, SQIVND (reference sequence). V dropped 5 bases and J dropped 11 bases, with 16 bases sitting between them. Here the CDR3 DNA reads TGTGCCAGTAGTCCGGGAGTCAATGAGAAGTACTTC. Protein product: CASSPGVNEKYF.

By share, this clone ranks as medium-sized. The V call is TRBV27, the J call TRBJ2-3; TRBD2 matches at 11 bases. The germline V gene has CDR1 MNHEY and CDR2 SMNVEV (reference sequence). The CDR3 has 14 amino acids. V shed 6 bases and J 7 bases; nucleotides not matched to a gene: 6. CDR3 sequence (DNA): TGTGCCAGCAGGACTAGCGGGATTCTTTATACGCAGTATTTT. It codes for CASRTSGILYTQYF.

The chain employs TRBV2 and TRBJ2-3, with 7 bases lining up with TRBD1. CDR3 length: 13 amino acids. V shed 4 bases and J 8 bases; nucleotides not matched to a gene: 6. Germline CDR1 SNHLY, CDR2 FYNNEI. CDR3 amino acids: CASSGYRGFTQYF. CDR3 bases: TGTGCCAGCAGTGGTTACAGGGGCTTTACGCAGTATTTT.

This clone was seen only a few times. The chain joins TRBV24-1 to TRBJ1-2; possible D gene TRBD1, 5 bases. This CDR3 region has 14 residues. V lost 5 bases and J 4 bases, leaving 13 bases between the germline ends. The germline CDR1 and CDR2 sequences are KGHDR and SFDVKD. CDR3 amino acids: CATSVSAGGYGYTF. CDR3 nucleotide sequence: TGTGCCACCAGTGTTTCGGCGGGGGGCTATGGCTACACCTTC.

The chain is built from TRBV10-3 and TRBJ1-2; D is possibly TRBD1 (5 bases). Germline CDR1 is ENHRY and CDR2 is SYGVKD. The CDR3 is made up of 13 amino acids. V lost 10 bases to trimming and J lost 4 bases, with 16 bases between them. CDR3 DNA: TGTGCCACCACCTCCGGGGGTGGCTATGGCTACACCTTC. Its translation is CATTSGGGYGYTF.

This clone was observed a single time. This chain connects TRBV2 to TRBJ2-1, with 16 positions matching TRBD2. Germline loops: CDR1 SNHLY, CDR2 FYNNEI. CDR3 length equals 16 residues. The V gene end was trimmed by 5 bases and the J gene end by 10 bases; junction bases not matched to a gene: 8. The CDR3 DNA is TGTGCCAGCAGTCTTGCTGGGACTAGCGGGAGGGGGGAGCAGTTCTTC. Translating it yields CASSLAGTSGRGEQFF.

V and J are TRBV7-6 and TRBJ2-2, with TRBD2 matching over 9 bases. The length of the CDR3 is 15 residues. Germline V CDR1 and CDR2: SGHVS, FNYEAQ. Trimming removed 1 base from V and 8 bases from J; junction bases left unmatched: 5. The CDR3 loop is CASSLGIAGVGELFF. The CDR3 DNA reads TGTGCCAGCAGCTTAGGCATAGCGGGAGTTGGGGAGCTGTTTTTT.

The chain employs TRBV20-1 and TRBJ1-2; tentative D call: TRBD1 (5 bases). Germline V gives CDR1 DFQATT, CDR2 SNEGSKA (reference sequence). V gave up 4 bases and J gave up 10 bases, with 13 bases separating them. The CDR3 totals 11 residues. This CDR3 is CSAKEGAVYTF. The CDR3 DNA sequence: TGCAGTGCTAAGGAAGGGGCAGTCTACACCTTC.

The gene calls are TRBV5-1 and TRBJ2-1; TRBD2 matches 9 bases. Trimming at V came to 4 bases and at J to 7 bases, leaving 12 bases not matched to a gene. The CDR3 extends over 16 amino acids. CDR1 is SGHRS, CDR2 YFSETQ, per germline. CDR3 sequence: CASSPSGTSRWNEQFF. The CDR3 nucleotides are TGCGCCAGCAGCCCTTCCGGGACTAGCAGATGGAATGAGCAGTTCTTC. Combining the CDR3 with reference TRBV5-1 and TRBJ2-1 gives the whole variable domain KAGVTQTPRYLIKTRGQQVTLSCSPISGHRSVSWYQQTPGQGLQFLFEYFSETQRNKGNFPGRFSGRQFSNSRSEMNVSTLELGDSALYLCASSPSGTSRWNEQFFGPGTRLTVL.

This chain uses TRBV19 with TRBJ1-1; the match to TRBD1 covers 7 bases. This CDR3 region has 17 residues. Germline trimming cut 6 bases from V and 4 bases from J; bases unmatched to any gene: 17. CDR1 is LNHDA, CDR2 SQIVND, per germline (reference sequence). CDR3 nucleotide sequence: TGTGCCAGTAGCAATGGACAGGTCAGACTAGCGGTCACTGAAGCTTTCTTT. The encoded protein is CASSNGQVRLAVTEAFF. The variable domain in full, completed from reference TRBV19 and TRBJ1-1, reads DGGITQSPKYLFRKEGQNVTLSCEQNLNHDAMYWYRQDPGQGLRLIYYSQIVNDFQKGDIAEGYSVSREKKESFPLTVTSAQKNPTAFYLCASSNGQVRLAVTEAFFGQGTRLTVV.

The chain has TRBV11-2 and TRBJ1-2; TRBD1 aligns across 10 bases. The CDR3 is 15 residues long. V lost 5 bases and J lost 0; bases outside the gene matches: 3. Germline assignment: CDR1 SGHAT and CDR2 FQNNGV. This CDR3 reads CASSPGTGANYGYTF. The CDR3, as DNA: TGTGCCAGCAGCCCGGGGACAGGGGCTAACTATGGCTACACCTTC.

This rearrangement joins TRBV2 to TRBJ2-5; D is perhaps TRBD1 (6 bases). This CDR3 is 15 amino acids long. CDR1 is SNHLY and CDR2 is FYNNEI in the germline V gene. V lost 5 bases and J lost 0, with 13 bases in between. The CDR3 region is CASSRTGSNQETQYF. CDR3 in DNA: TGTGCCAGCAGTCGTACAGGGAGCAACCAAGAGACCCAGTACTTC. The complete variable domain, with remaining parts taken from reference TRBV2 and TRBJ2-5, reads EPEVTQTPSHQVTQMGQEVILRCVPISNHLYFYWYRQILGQKVEFLVSFYNNEISEKSEIFDDQFSVERPDGSNFTLKIRSTKLEDSAMYFCASSRTGSNQETQYFGPGTRLLVL.

Here the CDR3 DNA reads TGTGCCAGCAGCTTAATTAGCATCTACGAGCAGTACTTC. Its protein product is CASSLISIYEQYF. The chain recombines TRBV7-2 with TRBJ2-7; D unclear. V lost 2 bases, J lost 3 bases, and 8 bases lay in between. Germline V gene lookup returns CDR1 SGHTA and CDR2 FQGNSA. This CDR3 contains 13 residues.